The 18 T cell receptor beta chains reported below all come from one sample, sequenced in a study of CD4 T cells in relation to SARS-CoV-2 and coronaviruses. The antigens these receptors bind are not known. Clones were read by immunoSEQ multiplex PCR, and TCRdb kept only the in-frame ones, dropping some. The sample holds about 17,000 clones; about four fifths are singletons and the top ten take about 33%. Unexposed donor CD4+ T cells date from 2011-2018, before the COVID-19 pandemic. CD4+ T cells were isolated from the cells after 10 days of culture. The sequencing sample was made of CD4+ T cells from PBMCs, cultured in vitro. The receptors originated from a human donor in good health.

V and J are TRBV2 and TRBJ2-2; the match to TRBD2 covers 10 bases. Unmatched junction bases numbered 9, after V lost 10 bases and J lost 4 bases. Looked up from germline, CDR1 is SNHLY and CDR2 is FYNNEI. This CDR3 comprises 15 residues. The CDR3 DNA is TGTGCCATCGGAGGAGCGGGGGGGCCCACCGGGGAGCTGTTTTTT. Translating it yields CAIGGAGGPTGELFF. Drawing the rest from reference TRBV2 and TRBJ2-2, the complete variable domain is EPEVTQTPSHQVTQMGQEVILRCVPISNHLYFYWYRQILGQKVEFLVSFYNNEISEKSEIFDDQFSVERPDGSNFTLKIRSTKLEDSAMYFCAIGGAGGPTGELFFGEGSRLTVL.

This sequence joins TRBV3-1 (or the pseudogene TRBV3-2) and TRBJ1-1, with D possibly TRBD1 on 6 matching bases. V was trimmed by 4 bases and J by 3 bases, leaving 12 bases between them. Germline CDR1 is LGHDT and CDR2 is YNNKEL (reference sequence). The CDR3 has 14 residues. CDR3 bases: TGTGCCAGCAGCCTTCGACAGGCAGACACTGAAGCTTTCTTT. This codes for CASSLRQADTEAFF.

The V and J genes are TRBV12-3 or TRBV12-4 and TRBJ2-3; D is unresolved. The CDR3 is 13 residues long. The V end lost 6 bases, the J end lost 1 base, and 8 bases lay between the germline ends. In nucleotides, the CDR3 is TGTGCCAGCAGGGAAGGTGGCACAGATACGCAGTATTTT. Protein sequence: CASREGGTDTQYF.

The rearrangement uses TRBV9 and TRBJ2-5; 7 positions agree with TRBD1. CDR3 length equals 15 residues. V was clipped by 0 bases and J by 3 bases; unmatched bases: 5. Germline V gene sequence: CDR1 SGDLS, CDR2 YYNGEE. The CDR3, as DNA: TGTGCCAGCAGCGTAGACTCGGGACAGAAAGAGACCCAGTACTTC. It translates to CASSVDSGQKETQYF. Based on the CDR3 plus reference TRBV9 and TRBJ2-5, the full variable domain is DSGVTQTPKHLITATGQRVTLRCSPRSGDLSVYWYQQSLDQGLQFLIQYYNGEERAKGNILERFSAQQFPDLHSELNLSSLELGDSALYFCASSVDSGQKETQYFGPGTRLLVL.

The chain combines TRBV7-2 with TRBJ2-7; D is perhaps TRBD2 (6 bases). Trimming took 1 base from V and 2 from J, leaving 12 bases between them. The CDR3 contains 15 residues. Germline assignment: CDR1 SGHTA and CDR2 FQGNSA. CDR3 residues: CASSLEWRGPYEQYF. The CDR3 bases are TGTGCCAGCAGCTTAGAGTGGCGGGGACCCTACGAGCAGTACTTC.

This sequence joins TRBV6-5 and TRBJ2-3, with D perhaps TRBD2 (7 bases). The CDR3 covers 15 residues. In germline, CDR1 is MNHEY, CDR2 SVGAGI. V shed 8 bases and J shed 0 bases, with 15 bases lying between them. In DNA form, the CDR3 reads TGTGCCAGCGCTTCGGGGGGCCTTAGCACAGATACGCAGTATTTT. It specifies CASASGGLSTDTQYF.

This CDR3 reads CASSPQGLNTEAFF. DNA for the CDR3: TGTGCCAGCAGCCCTCAAGGGTTGAACACTGAAGCTTTCTTT. The chain recombines TRBV5-8 with TRBJ1-1; D remains ambiguous. Trimming removed 4 bases at V and 0 bases at J, with 10 bases between. Germline V gene lookup returns CDR1 SGHTS and CDR2 YDEGEE. CDR3 length equals 14 residues.

CDR3 in amino acids: CASRSTGGEQYF. CDR3 DNA sequence: TGTGCCAGCAGAAGTACAGGTGGAGAGCAGTACTTC. The chain uses TRBV5-4 and TRBJ2-7, with D perhaps TRBD1 (5 bases). Germline V gene sequence: CDR1 SGHNT, CDR2 YYREEE (reference sequence). Between the trimmed V and J ends, which lost 5 bases and 7 bases, there was a span of 13 bases. This CDR3 comprises 12 residues.

The chain recombines TRBV29-1 with TRBJ2-1, with 9 bases matching TRBD2. The germline V gene has CDR1 SQVTM and CDR2 ANQGSEA. V lost 0 bases and J lost 8; bases outside the gene matches: 8. This CDR3 is 15 amino acids long. Written as DNA, the CDR3 is TGCAGCGTTGAAGATCCGGCGGGGGGGCCCCATGAGCAGTTCTTC. Its protein product is CSVEDPAGGPHEQFF.

The chain uses TRBV7-2 and TRBJ2-7, with D unresolved. CDR1 is SGHTA, CDR2 FQGNSA, per germline. The CDR3 has 12 amino acids. V was trimmed by 2 bases and J by 6 bases, leaving 8 bases between them. The CDR3 DNA is TGTGCCAGCAGCTTAATTTCAGTCGAGCAGTACTTC. The encoded protein is CASSLISVEQYF.

The chain has TRBV18 and TRBJ2-3; the match to TRBD2 covers 13 bases. This CDR3 is 19 amino acids long. The ends lost 1 base at V and 1 base at J; junction bases unmatched: 8. Germline loops: CDR1 KGHSH, CDR2 LQKENI. The DNA for the CDR3 is TGTGCCAGCTCACCACTGCCGGAACTAGCGGGGGGGGGCACAGATACGCAGTATTTT. Amino acid sequence: CASSPLPELAGGGTDTQYF.

This clone was detected only a few times. The V gene is TRBV7-9, the J gene TRBJ1-2; perhaps TRBD1 as D (6 bases). The V end was cut by 5 bases, the J end by 8 bases, with 15 bases between. The CDR3 extends over 13 amino acids. CDR1 is SEHNR and CDR2 is FQNEAQ in the germline V gene (reference sequence). The CDR3 bases are TGTGCCAGCAGCCGAGGGCCGGGGGGCGGCTACACCTTC. This gives the protein CASSRGPGGGYTF.

The chain carries TRBV6-4 and TRBJ2-1, with unresolved D. This CDR3 region has 9 residues. Germline V CDR1 and CDR2: MRHNA, SNTAGT. Deletions cut 11 bases from V and 7 bases from J, with 6 bases between. CDR3 coding DNA: TGTGCCTGCTTAAATGAGCAGTTCTTC. As protein: CACLNEQFF.

The genes are TRBV5-1 and TRBJ2-3, with D possibly TRBD2 on 6 matching bases. V was trimmed by 2 bases and J by 0 bases, leaving 10 bases between them. This CDR3 region has 15 residues. The germline CDR1 and CDR2 sequences are SGHRS and YFSETQ. CDR3 loop: CASSLPGLSTDTQYF. Here the CDR3 DNA reads TGCGCCAGCAGCTTACCGGGACTTAGCACAGATACGCAGTATTTT.

The chain employs TRBV18 and TRBJ2-3; D ambiguous. Trimming removed 0 bases at V and 1 base at J, with 8 bases between. The CDR3 length is 15 residues. Germline V CDR1 and CDR2: KGHSH, LQKENI. The CDR3 coding sequence is TGTGCCAGCTCACCACCGTGGGATGGCACAGATACGCAGTATTTT. This codes for CASSPPWDGTDTQYF. The entire variable domain, with the rest obtained from reference TRBV18 and TRBJ2-3, is as follows: NAGVMQNPRHLVRRRGQEARLRCSPMKGHSHVYWYRQLPEEGLKFMVYLQKENIIDESGMPKERFSAEFPKEGPSILRIQQVVRGDSAAYFCASSPPWDGTDTQYFGPGTRLTVL.

Only a few counts were recorded for this clone. The chain recombines TRBV10-3 with TRBJ1-1; no clear D. V was cut by 2 bases and J by 6 bases, with 7 bases left in between. CDR3 length equals 12 residues. Germline CDR1 reads ENHRY; CDR2 reads SYGVKD. The CDR3 DNA is TGTGCCATCAGTGAGGGCAGTCCTGAAGCTTTCTTT. Residues: CAISEGSPEAFF.

The V call is TRBV12-3 or TRBV12-4, the J call TRBJ1-1; D ambiguous. CDR3 length equals 13 residues. V was shortened by 3 bases and J by 1 base, with 6 bases between the two germline ends. In nucleotides, the CDR3 is TGTGCCAGCAGTTTCCAGTGGAACACTGAAGCTTTCTTT. Encoded protein: CASSFQWNTEAFF.

CDR3 nucleotides: TGTGCCAGCATCGTATCAGGGGACCAAGCTAACTATGGCTACACCTTC. Translated: CASIVSGDQANYGYTF. The chain joins TRBV28 to TRBJ1-2; D is possibly TRBD1 (6 bases). Per the germline V gene, CDR1 is MDHEN and CDR2 is SYDVKM. V was shortened by 7 bases and J by 0 bases, with 18 bases between the two germline ends. This CDR3 is 16 amino acids long.